This T cell receptor beta chain emerged from a study of T cells after posttransplantation cyclophosphamide. Findings and caveats of the study: Donor CD8+ memory clones often dominated recipient blood repertoires at later times. After PTCy, TRB diversity resembled that of CNI/methotrexate controls. Tissue-infiltrating T cells from skin or gut overlapped little with blood T cells.

The protocol was immunoSEQ multiplex PCR, while the TCRdb copy is restricted to in-frame clones and leaves out a portion. The sample holds 20,000 or so clones; approximately 92% are singletons and the top ten take roughly 2%. Controls had myeloablative marrow grafts with methotrexate and calcineurin inhibitor, sampled at 1 year. This clone has just one count. Its antigen remains unknown. V dropped 1 base and J dropped 7 bases, with 13 bases sitting between them. Looked up from germline, CDR1 is LGHNA and CDR2 is YSLEER. The CDR3 is 14 residues long. The clonotype originates from a female patient in her thirties or forties who received an allogeneic stem cell transplant from an unrelated donor, was CMV-positive, and had acute and chronic GVHD. Some of the T cells may derive from the graft donor. The material was PBMCs, obtained just over 350 days after allogeneic stem cell transplant with calcineurin inhibitor and methotrexate. The V gene is TRBV4-3, the J gene TRBJ1-2; no firm D call. As DNA, the CDR3 is TGCGCCAGCAGCCAAGCACCGACATCTCGTGGCTACACCTTC. Translated, it gives CASSQAPTSRGYTF.